The 14 T cell receptor beta chains below come from one sample, sequenced in a study of shared clonotypes between healthy human individuals. Generated by immunoSEQ multiplex PCR, the TCRdb table keeps only in-frame clones and is missing some. The sample carries some 350,000 clones, approximately 74% recorded once. The material sequenced was memory CD4+ T cells sorted from blood. Subset defined: CD45RA-negative fraction. Receptor source: a man aged 30-40 years in good health.

The genes are TRBV6-1 and TRBJ1-2, with unresolved D. V lost 2 bases and J 2 bases, leaving 9 bases between the germline ends. This CDR3 spans 14 amino acids. Per the germline V gene, CDR1 is MNHNS and CDR2 is SASEGT. The CDR3 region is CASSEWGKNYGYTF. CDR3 sequence (DNA): TGTGCCAGCAGTGAATGGGGAAAAAACTATGGCTACACCTTC.

The genes are TRBV2 and TRBJ2-7; D might be TRBD1 or TRBD2, each matching 5 bases. There are 13 residues in the CDR3. Deletions cut 3 bases from V and 5 bases from J, with 11 bases between. Germline loops: CDR1 SNHLY, CDR2 FYNNEI. CDR3 loop: CASSDGAEDEQYF. The CDR3 nucleotides read TGTGCCAGCAGTGACGGGGCGGAGGACGAGCAGTACTTC. The variable domain in full, with the rest retrieved from reference TRBV2 and TRBJ2-7, is EPEVTQTPSHQVTQMGQEVILRCVPISNHLYFYWYRQILGQKVEFLVSFYNNEISEKSEIFDDQFSVERPDGSNFTLKIRSTKLEDSAMYFCASSDGAEDEQYFGPGTRLTVT.

V usage is TRBV27 and J usage is TRBJ2-1; perhaps TRBD2 as D (8 bases). The CDR3 is 16 residues long. Germline V gene sequence: CDR1 MNHEY, CDR2 SMNVEV (reference sequence). Trimming removed 1 base from V and 5 bases from J, with 15 bases in between. As DNA, the CDR3 is TGTGCCAGCAGTTTATGGGGACTAGGACAGGACAATGAGCAGTTCTTC. This sequence encodes CASSLWGLGQDNEQFF.

This clone was observed a few times. The chain uses TRBV5-1 and TRBJ2-3; 8 bases fit TRBD2. The germline V gene encodes CDR1 SGHRS and CDR2 YFSETQ. The CDR3 has 14 residues. Trimming removed 2 bases from V and 4 bases from J; junction bases left unmatched: 3. The DNA for the CDR3 is TGCGCCAGCAGCTTTACTAGCGGCTCAGATACGCAGTATTTT. This gives the protein CASSFTSGSDTQYF.

The genes are TRBV11-2 and TRBJ1-1; the match to TRBD1 covers 8 bases. Germline V gives CDR1 SGHAT, CDR2 FQNNGV. The CDR3 totals 12 residues. V was pared by 4 bases and J by 8 bases, with 3 bases of the junction left unmatched. CDR3 sequence reads: CASSSQGEEAFF. The CDR3 nucleotides read TGTGCCAGCAGCTCACAGGGGGAGGAAGCTTTCTTT. Full variable domain (outside the CDR3, taken from reference TRBV11-2 and TRBJ1-1): EAGVAQSPRYKIIEKRQSVAFWCNPISGHATLYWYQQILGQGPKLLIQFQNNGVVDDSQLPKDRFSAERLKGVDSTLKIQPAKLEDSAVYLCASSSQGEEAFFGQGTRLTVV.

V gene TRBV10-2 combines with J gene TRBJ1-1; D is unresolved. The CDR3 covers 12 residues. Germline V gene lookup returns CDR1 WSHSY and CDR2 SAAADI. V lost 5 bases and J lost 3, with 7 bases in between. DNA of the CDR3: TGCGCCAGCAGTAGTTTGGACACTGAAGCTTTCTTT. Translated, it gives CASSSLDTEAFF.

This clone has just a few counts. This rearrangement joins TRBV6-5 to TRBJ2-5; D is possibly TRBD1 (5 bases). The CDR3 totals 12 residues. Per germline, CDR1 MNHEY and CDR2 SVGAGI. The CDR3 coding sequence is TGTGCTTGTCAGGACGACAGAAAGACCCAGTACTTC. Residues: CACQDDRKTQYF.

CDR3 region: CASSEGLAYEQYF. The CDR3, as DNA: TGCGCCAGCAGTGAAGGCTTGGCCTACGAGCAGTACTTC. This chain joins TRBV10-1 and TRBJ2-7; no firm D call. There are 13 residues in the CDR3. Germline V gene sequence: CDR1 WNHNN, CDR2 SYGVQD (reference sequence). The germline V and J ends were trimmed by 3 bases and 2 bases, with 8 bases remaining between them.

A few counts support this clone. A junction end diverges from the germline sequence, so it may reflect a read error. The chain employs TRBV7-2 and TRBJ2-5; D gene ambiguous. Germline CDR1 is SGHTA and CDR2 is FQGNSA. This CDR3 is 12 amino acids long. The CDR3 sequence is CASNLQRETQYF. In DNA form, the CDR3 reads TGTGCCAGCAACTTACAGAGAGAGACCCAGTACTTC.

This clone was observed a few times. The V gene is TRBV5-1, the J gene TRBJ2-5; 9 positions match TRBD2. V lost 4 bases and J lost 0; bases outside the gene matches: 10. Germline V CDR1 and CDR2: SGHRS, YFSETQ. CDR3 length: 17 residues. This CDR3 is CASSQGAGGTYQETQYF. CDR3 coding DNA: TGCGCCAGCAGCCAAGGGGCGGGGGGGACGTACCAAGAGACCCAGTACTTC. Filled out from reference TRBV5-1 and TRBJ2-5, the complete variable domain reads KAGVTQTPRYLIKTRGQQVTLSCSPISGHRSVSWYQQTPGQGLQFLFEYFSETQRNKGNFPGRFSGRQFSNSRSEMNVSTLELGDSALYLCASSQGAGGTYQETQYFGPGTRLLVL.

A few counts support this clone. The chain links TRBV18 to TRBJ2-1; D might be TRBD1 or TRBD2, each matching 5 bases. Trimming removed 3 bases from V and 0 bases from J, with 9 bases in between. This CDR3 contains 15 residues. Germline-derived CDR1 and CDR2 are KGHSH and LQKENI. Here the CDR3 DNA reads TGTGCCAGCTCACCCGGGACCGCCTCCTACAATGAGCAGTTCTTC. Its protein product is CASSPGTASYNEQFF. Combining the CDR3 with reference TRBV18 and TRBJ2-1 gives the whole variable domain NAGVMQNPRHLVRRRGQEARLRCSPMKGHSHVYWYRQLPEEGLKFMVYLQKENIIDESGMPKERFSAEFPKEGPSILRIQQVVRGDSAAYFCASSPGTASYNEQFFGPGTRLTVL.

The rearrangement joins TRBV19 to TRBJ2-5, with TRBD2 matching over 11 bases. V lost 4 bases, J lost 4 bases, and 8 bases stayed unmatched. This CDR3 has 16 residues. Germline CDR1 LNHDA, CDR2 SQIVND (reference sequence). The CDR3 sequence is CASSSTSGSFLETQYF. Here the CDR3 DNA reads TGTGCCAGTAGTAGCACTAGCGGGAGTTTTCTAGAGACCCAGTACTTC.

This clone was counted ten times or more. The rearrangement uses TRBV9 and TRBJ2-7; 10 nucleotides agree with TRBD2. This CDR3 contains 14 residues. Germline values: CDR1 SGDLS, CDR2 YYNGEE. V was pared by 0 bases and J by 3 bases, with 0 bases of the junction left unmatched. CDR3 in DNA: TGTGCCAGCAGCGTAGGGACTAGCGGCTACGAGCAGTACTTC. This sequence encodes CASSVGTSGYEQYF.

This clone occurred many times. The genes are TRBV30 and TRBJ1-1; no clear D. The ends were cut back, 3 bases at V and 0 bases at J, with 5 bases in the middle. The CDR3 loop spans 12 amino acids. Germline CDR1 and CDR2: GTSNPN and SVGIG (reference sequence). CDR3 DNA: TGTGCCTGGAGAAGATTGAACACTGAAGCTTTCTTT. It encodes CAWRRLNTEAFF.